This TCR beta chain was recovered during a study of CD8 T cells in Susac syndrome (dated by TCRdb to about 2019). With regard to the full study: Whether CD8+ T cell activation and differentiation in Susac syndrome was antigen driven was tested using repertoire sequencing.

On this clonotype itself: Its target antigen remains unknown. No quality values exist for individual bases; no much larger clone is one base distant.

For this chain, trimming is 0 bases at the V end and 8 bases at the J end, and the number of junction bases without a gene match is 8. The germline V gene (reference sequence) supplies CDR1 GTSNPN and CDR2 SVGIG. From the cysteine up to the phenylalanine, the CDR3 has a length of 15 residues. The CDR3 DNA has 45 bases and is translated from base 1. High-throughput TCR beta sequencing profiled peripheral blood CD8+ and CD4+ T cells from healthy donors, Susac syndrome patients and multiple sclerosis patients. Healthy donors were included as age- and sex-matched controls. Bulk CD8+ and CD4+ T cells were purified by magnetic negative isolation, whereas CD8+ TEMRA cells were enriched by FACS. Blood was collected in EDTA tubes and processed within 24 hours, with PBMCs isolated through density gradient centrifugation. PBMCs intended for TCR sequencing were cryopreserved in liquid nitrogen and were subsequently thawed in a 37 degrees C water bath. Purity of sorted or isolated CD4+, CD8+ and CD8+ TEMRA cells was at least 90%.

Study-wide conclusions, independent of this receptor: The number of individuals in the TCR sequencing and HLA analysis was acknowledged as relatively small.

RNA was extracted with the RNeasy kit and 0.5 to 1 ug was reverse transcribed using random hexamers. TCR beta CDR3 regions were amplified with the immunoSEQ multiplex PCR assay covering 54 Vbeta and 13 Jbeta segments. PCR amplification bias was corrected using a synthetic template baseline for primer optimization and computational correction. In the source study's methods: Only productive sequences were kept, with reads annotated to V, D and J genes according to IMGT and analyzed in immunoSEQ Analyzer. To calculate clonality, Shannon entropy was normalized by log2 of the number of productive unique sequences and then subtracted from one. Public and private clones were assessed among the 100 most prevalent clones of each patient and control. Clones were defined as Susac-specific if absent from the healthy and MS cohorts, from roughly 1,100 published viral clones and from other ImmuneACCESS disease sequences. TCRdb reprocessed the public reads (quality trimming at Q25 with fastp, clone calling with MiXCR) and kept in-frame beta chains. Rows with a matching CDR3 protein are joined into one entry that keeps the most common DNA and genes. The V and J calls, along with clone size, are taken from TCRdb and not from the paper's own processing. The table for this sample lists about 150,000 distinct CDR3 sequences; approximately 93% of them were counted only once. In total, the top ten clones hold nearly 0.085% of the sample.

Material for sequencing was CD4+ T cells from PBMCs. Here the chain combines TRBV30 and TRBJ2-1; 9 bases in between match TRBD2. The sequence was collected from a human donor in good health. The DNA sequence reads TGTGCCTGGAGTGTATCCGGGACTAGCTTCGATGAGCAGTTCTTC. Its amino acids are CAWSVSGTSFDEQFF. When the CDR3 is completed using the reference TRBV30 and TRBJ2-1 genes on either side, the full variable domain is SQTIHQWPATLVQPVGSPLSLECTVEGTSNPNLYWYRQAAGRGLQLLFYSVGIGQISSEVPQNLSASRPQDRQFILSSKKLLLSDSGFYLCAWSVSGTSFDEQFFGPGTRLTVL.